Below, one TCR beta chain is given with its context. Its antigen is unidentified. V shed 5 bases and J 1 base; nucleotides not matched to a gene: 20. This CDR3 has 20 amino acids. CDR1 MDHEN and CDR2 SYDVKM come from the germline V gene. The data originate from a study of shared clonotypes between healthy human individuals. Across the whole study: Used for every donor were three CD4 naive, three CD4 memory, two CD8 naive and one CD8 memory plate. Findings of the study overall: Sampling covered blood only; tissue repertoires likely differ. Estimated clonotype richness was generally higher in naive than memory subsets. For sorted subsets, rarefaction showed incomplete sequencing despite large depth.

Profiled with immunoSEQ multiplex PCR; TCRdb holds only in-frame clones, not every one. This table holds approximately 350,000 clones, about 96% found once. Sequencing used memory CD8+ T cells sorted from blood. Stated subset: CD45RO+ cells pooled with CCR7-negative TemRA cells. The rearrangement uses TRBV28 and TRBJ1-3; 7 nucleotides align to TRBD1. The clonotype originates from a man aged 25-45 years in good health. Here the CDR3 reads CASSLVKGQGGPASGNTIYF. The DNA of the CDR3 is TGTGCCAGCAGTCTCGTTAAAGGGCAGGGGGGCCCCGCGTCTGGAAACACCATATATTTT.